Listed below are T cell receptor beta chains from one sample, sequenced in a study of blood T cell repertoires in COVID-19. Sequencing was performed with immunoSEQ multiplex PCR; in TCRdb, only in-frame clones are kept and a portion is missing. Seen here are 100,000 or so clones, 70% to 90% observed once, and the top ten hold around 2%. The sequenced material came from peripheral blood. The receptors here all came from a man aged 45-60 years with active COVID-19. The CDR3 runs from the conserved cysteine through the conserved F or W. D genes are given only for firm matches. Size tells how often a clone was seen (once, few, many) or the class of an expanded clone, and some rows leave it out.

v_gene	j_gene	d_gene	abundance	CDR3nt	CDR3aa
TRBV19	TRBJ1-1	NA	NA	TGTGCCACCCACGCCAGAAACACTGAAGCTTTCTTT	CATHARNTEAFF
TRBV7-3	TRBJ2-5	TRBD2	NA	TGTGCCAGCAGCCCGGGGACTAGCGGGACCCAGTACTTC	CASSPGTSGTQYF
TRBV2	TRBJ2-1	NA	NA	TGTGCCAGCGCCAGGAATAATGAGCAGTTCTTC	CASARNNEQFF
TRBV6-2/TRBV6-3	TRBJ2-3	NA	NA	TGTGCCAGCAGCCCTGGACAGCGGACTAGCACAGATACGCAGTATTTT	CASSPGQRTSTDTQYF
TRBV5-6	TRBJ2-7	TRBD2	NA	TGTGCCAGCAGCGGGGGGGTGGTAGCCTACGAGCAGTACTTC	CASSGGVVAYEQYF
TRBV25-1	TRBJ2-1	TRBD1	NA	TGTGCCAGCAGTGAACGACAGGGGGGAAGCGGTGAGCAGTTCTTC	CASSERQGGSGEQFF
TRBV18	TRBJ1-4	TRBD1	few	TGTGCCAGCTCACCAAACTCACCGGGACAGGGCGAAAAACTGTTTTTT	CASSPNSPGQGEKLFF
TRBV29-1	TRBJ1-1	NA	NA	TGCAGCGTTGAAGACGGCGCGGGAGCTTTCTTT	CSVEDGAGAFF
TRBV25-1	TRBJ1-1	TRBD1	NA	TGTGCCAGCAGTGCTTACAGGGGGAACACTGAAGCTTTCTTT	CASSAYRGNTEAFF
TRBV5-6	TRBJ1-5	TRBD1	NA	TGTGCCAGCAGCTGGACAGGGCGGAATCAGCCCCAGCATTTT	CASSWTGRNQPQHF
TRBV11-2	TRBJ1-5	TRBD1	NA	TGTGCCAGCAGCTTAGTGGGACAGGACAATCAGCCCCAGCATTTT	CASSLVGQDNQPQHF
TRBV9	TRBJ2-2	NA	many	TGTGCCAGCAGCGTAGGGCCCCACACCGGGGAGCTGTTTTTT	CASSVGPHTGELFF
TRBV5-1	TRBJ2-5	NA	NA	TGCGCCAGCAGCCTATCCGGGGGAACAAGGGTAGAGACCCAGTACTTC	CASSLSGGTRVETQYF
TRBV4-2	TRBJ2-1	TRBD2	NA	TGTGCCAGCAGCCAAGGAATAGGGGACCCCGGGAGGAATGAGCAGTTCTTC	CASSQGIGDPGRNEQFF
TRBV11-3	TRBJ1-1	NA	NA	TGTGCCAGCAGCACTGACAGTCTGAACACTGAAGCTTTCTTT	CASSTDSLNTEAFF
TRBV30	TRBJ1-6	TRBD1	NA	TGTGCCTGGAGTTCTAAGGGACAGGGGAGAGGCAATTCACCCCTCCACTTT	CAWSSKGQGRGNSPLHF
TRBV29-1	TRBJ1-3	NA	once	TGCAGCGTTGTATTTAGCTCTGGAAACACCATATATTTT	CSVVFSSGNTIYF
TRBV19	TRBJ1-6	NA	NA	TGTGCCAGTAGTCCAGGGACAATAGCCTCACCCCTCCACTTT	CASSPGTIASPLHF
TRBV19	TRBJ1-2	NA	NA	TGTGCCAGTCACACCGGGACTGTGTATGGCTACACCTTC	CASHTGTVYGYTF
TRBV3-1/TRBV3-2	TRBJ2-3	NA	NA	TGTGCCAGCAGCCTCCGAGGTAGCAGAGATACGCAGTATTTT	CASSLRGSRDTQYF
TRBV5-1	TRBJ1-2	NA	NA	TGCGCCAGCAGCCTTGGGGGGGCAACTGGCTACACCTTC	CASSLGGATGYTF
TRBV7-2	TRBJ2-2	TRBD2	NA	TGTGCCAGCCGCGGACCCACTAGCGGGGGGGCCAGGTCCGGGGAGCTGTTTTTT	CASRGPTSGGARSGELFF
TRBV9	TRBJ2-1	TRBD2	once	TGTGCCAGCAGCGTACTACTAGCGGGGGTCAATGAGCAGTTCTTC	CASSVLLAGVNEQFF
TRBV7-2	TRBJ2-7	TRBD2	once	TGTGCCAGCAGAAAGGACCTAGCGGGGGCCGGCTACGAGCAGTACTTC	CASRKDLAGAGYEQYF
TRBV30	TRBJ1-2	NA	few	TGTGCCTGGAGGGGCCGGAACAGGGTGATCTATGGCTACACCTTC	CAWRGRNRVIYGYTF
TRBV6-5	TRBJ1-1	TRBD1	NA	TGTGCCAGCAGTTCCACAGGGGCCCATGAAGCTTTCTTT	CASSSTGAHEAFF
TRBV3-1/TRBV3-2	TRBJ2-1	NA	NA	TGTGCCAGCAGCCCGCGATCCAGGGGAAAAAGTGAGCAGTTCTTC	CASSPRSRGKSEQFF
TRBV7-3	TRBJ2-1	NA	once	TGTGCCAGCAGCCCCTCTCCGTTCTACAATGAGCAGTTCTTC	CASSPSPFYNEQFF
TRBV5-6	TRBJ2-1	NA	once	TGTGCCAGCAGCTTGGGTCTCGGACAGAAGCAGTTCTTC	CASSLGLGQKQFF
TRBV11-3	TRBJ2-3	NA	NA	TGTGCCAGCAGCCCCGGGAGTACCACAGATACGCAGTATTTT	CASSPGSTTDTQYF
TRBV28	TRBJ2-2	NA	NA	TGTGCCAGCAGTTTACTCCAGTCCTCCGGGGAGCTGTTTTTT	CASSLLQSSGELFF
TRBV6-2/TRBV6-3	TRBJ1-2	NA	NA	TGTGCCAGCAGTTACTCGACGAGGAGGATCTATGGCTACACCTTC	CASSYSTRRIYGYTF
TRBV6-6	TRBJ2-5	TRBD2	once	TGTGCCAGCAGTCCCCCGGGGGGGGCAGGCAGGGAGACCCAGTACTTC	CASSPPGGAGRETQYF
TRBV29-1	TRBJ1-1	NA	NA	TGCAGCGTTGGACGGGACACTGAAGCTTTCTTT	CSVGRDTEAFF
TRBV29-1	TRBJ1-1	NA	NA	TGCAGCCTTTCGGAGGGATTGGGCACTGAAGCTTTCTTT	CSLSEGLGTEAFF
TRBV5-1	TRBJ2-5	NA	once	TGCGCCAGCAGCACCTCCGGACGGGAAGAAGAGACCCAGTACTTC	CASSTSGREEETQYF
TRBV13	TRBJ2-3	NA	NA	TGTGCCAGCAGCCCCGGACAAAGCACAGATACGCAGTATTTT	CASSPGQSTDTQYF
TRBV6-6	TRBJ2-1	TRBD2	NA	TGTGCCAGCAGTTACTCACTAGCGGGGGGTCCACCTGAGCAGTTCTTC	CASSYSLAGGPPEQFF
TRBV10-3	TRBJ2-3	TRBD2	NA	TGTGCCATCAGTGACCCCCCCGGACTAGCGGGGACCTACACAGATACGCAGTATTTT	CAISDPPGLAGTYTDTQYF
TRBV6-5	TRBJ2-3	TRBD2	NA	TGTGCCAGCAGCTCCCCCGGGACTAGACCTACGCAGTATTTT	CASSSPGTRPTQYF
TRBV5-1	TRBJ2-3	NA	NA	TGCGCCAGCAGCTTGGAGGGGGTAGCAGATACGCAGTATTTT	CASSLEGVADTQYF
TRBV2	TRBJ2-5	TRBD2	NA	TGTGCCAGCAGTAAGACTAGCGGCCAAGAGACCCAGTACTTC	CASSKTSGQETQYF
TRBV2	TRBJ1-2	NA	NA	TGTGCCATCGGGAGATCCGCTAACTATGGCTACACCTTC	CAIGRSANYGYTF
TRBV12-5	TRBJ1-1	NA	NA	TGTGCTAGTGGCATGGGGTCCCACGGGAGTGCTTTCTTT	CASGMGSHGSAFF
TRBV19	TRBJ1-3	TRBD1	NA	TGTGCCAGTAGTGCACCGGGACAGTCCTCTGGAAACACCATATATTTT	CASSAPGQSSGNTIYF
TRBV19	TRBJ1-2	NA	NA	TGTGCCAGTAGTATAGGGCTCGATGGCTACACCTTC	CASSIGLDGYTF
TRBV19	TRBJ1-1	NA	few	TGTGCCAGTAGTGAGGGAGCGGGCACTGAAGCTTTCTTT	CASSEGAGTEAFF
TRBV25-1	TRBJ2-3	NA	NA	TGTGCCAGCAGTGAGAATCAGGGATTTTCAGATACGCAGTATTTT	CASSENQGFSDTQYF
TRBV5-6	TRBJ2-7	TRBD1	NA	TGTGCCAGCAGTCTCGACAGGGGCAACGAGCAGTACTTC	CASSLDRGNEQYF
TRBV30	TRBJ1-2	NA	NA	TGTGCCTGGAGTGTGGAGGGACGGGGTGGCTACACCTTC	CAWSVEGRGGYTF
TRBV29-1	TRBJ1-3	NA	NA	TGCAGCGTCGTACTCTGGGGGACACCTTCTGGAAACACCATATATTTT	CSVVLWGTPSGNTIYF
TRBV4-1	TRBJ2-7	NA	NA	TGCGCCAGCAGCCTTCAGAGGCCCTACGAGCAGTACTTC	CASSLQRPYEQYF
TRBV19	TRBJ2-1	TRBD2	NA	TGTGCCACCAAACTAGCGTATGAGCAGTTCTTC	CATKLAYEQFF